Following are 26 T cell receptor beta chains from one sample sequenced in a study of blood T cell repertoires in COVID-19. The data were produced by immunoSEQ multiplex PCR, yet TCRdb's version contains in-frame clones alone and is incomplete. The profile covers around 700,000 clones, with around 89% appearing a single time and roughly 0.25% taken by the ten largest. Sequenced input: peripheral blood. These receptors were taken from a woman aged 18-29 years with acute or convalescent COVID-19.

Only a few counts were recorded for this clone. The V and J genes are TRBV19 and TRBJ1-2; D gene uncertain. CDR1 and CDR2 (germline): LNHDA, SQIVND (reference sequence). CDR3 length: 15 residues. Trimming left V 6 bases short and J 0 bases short, with 14 bases between. The CDR3 nucleotides are TGTGCCAGTAGCTTCCATGAGGGAGCTAACTATGGCTACACCTTC. This encodes CASSFHEGANYGYTF.

The chain recombines TRBV3-1 (or the pseudogene TRBV3-2) with TRBJ1-6; the D is unclear. Germline CDR1 LGHDT, CDR2 YNNKEL (reference sequence). Trimming removed 2 bases from V and 6 bases from J, with 8 bases in between. The CDR3 loop spans 14 amino acids. As DNA, the CDR3 is TGTGCCAGCAGCCAAAAAGAGGGTAATTCACCCCTCCACTTT. Its protein is CASSQKEGNSPLHF.

The chain links TRBV27 to TRBJ1-4; TRBD1 aligns across 8 bases. Germline lookup yields CDR1 MNHEY and CDR2 SMNVEV (reference sequence). This CDR3 contains 15 residues. After removal of 5 bases from V and 6 bases from J, the junction contained 8 bases not matched to a gene. CDR3 residues: CASSRQGAYDEKLFF. Here the CDR3 DNA reads TGTGCCAGCAGTCGGCAGGGGGCCTATGATGAAAAACTGTTTTTT.

The rearrangement joins TRBV4-3 to TRBJ1-2; 9 bases agree with TRBD1. From germline, CDR1 is LGHNA and CDR2 YSLEER. The CDR3 runs 15 residues. V lost 0 bases to trimming and J lost 7 bases; unmatched junction nucleotides: 6. The CDR3 reads CASSQDRDRASGYTF. In DNA form, the CDR3 reads TGCGCCAGCAGCCAAGACCGGGACAGGGCCTCTGGCTACACCTTC.

V and J are TRBV2 and TRBJ2-2; D may be TRBD2 (5 bases). The CDR3 has 14 amino acids. Germline-derived CDR1 and CDR2 are SNHLY and FYNNEI. V was cut by 4 bases and J by 0 bases, with 6 bases left in between. The chain's CDR3 is CASSADSNTGELFF. The CDR3 nucleotides read TGTGCCAGCAGTGCGGACTCGAACACCGGGGAGCTGTTTTTT.

J is TRBJ2-7 and V is TRBV7-8; 7 nucleotides align to TRBD1. V gave up 7 bases and J gave up 1 base; unmatched junction bases: 16. Germline values: CDR1 SGHVS, CDR2 FQNEAQ. The CDR3 consists of 17 residues. CDR3 sequence reads: CASTPGHSEGASYEQYF. The CDR3 DNA sequence: TGTGCCAGCACCCCAGGTCACAGCGAGGGGGCATCCTACGAGCAGTACTTC.

The chain recombines TRBV6-5 with TRBJ1-4, with 8 bases aligning to TRBD1. From germline, CDR1 is MNHEY and CDR2 SVGAGI. Trimming cost V 7 bases and J 6 bases; bases outside gene matches: 10. The CDR3 totals 15 residues. The CDR3 sequence is CASKTDRGRHEKLFF. The CDR3 DNA is TGTGCCAGCAAGACCGACAGGGGTAGGCATGAAAAACTGTTTTTT.

V is TRBV13 and J is TRBJ2-1; no clear D. Germline V gene data show CDR1 as PRHDT and CDR2 as FYEKMQ (reference sequence). The ends were cut back, 0 bases at V and 7 bases at J, with 7 bases in the middle. CDR3 length: 13 residues. The CDR3 reads CASSLGTGNEQFF. As DNA, the CDR3 is TGTGCCAGCAGCTTAGGGACGGGTAATGAGCAGTTCTTC.

V is TRBV9 and J is TRBJ1-1; D is unclear. The V end was cut by 1 base, the J end by 5 bases, with 21 bases between. This CDR3 region has 17 residues. CDR1 and CDR2 from the germline V gene are SGDLS and YYNGEE. CDR3 amino acids: CASSVRRTPDRKTEAFF. The DNA for the CDR3 is TGTGCCAGCAGCGTAAGGAGGACCCCAGATCGAAAGACTGAAGCTTTCTTT. The full variable domain, with the rest looked up from reference TRBV9 and TRBJ1-1, is DSGVTQTPKHLITATGQRVTLRCSPRSGDLSVYWYQQSLDQGLQFLIQYYNGEERAKGNILERFSAQQFPDLHSELNLSSLELGDSALYFCASSVRRTPDRKTEAFFGQGTRLTVV.

This clone showed up just once. This chain links TRBV6-5 with TRBJ1-6; no firm D call. CDR3 length: 15 residues. The V and J ends lost 0 bases and 10 bases respectively, with 13 bases between them. Germline V lookup: CDR1 MNHEY, CDR2 SVGAGI. The CDR3 bases are TGTGCCAGCAGTTACTCGGGAAGTCGGAGGTCACCCCTCCACTTT. Its translation is CASSYSGSRRSPLHF.

The genes are TRBV6-5 and TRBJ1-4, with a possible D match to TRBD1 (5 bases). Trimming took off 6 bases at V and 4 bases at J, with 12 bases between the two ends. This CDR3 comprises 14 residues. CDR1 and CDR2 from the germline V gene are MNHEY and SVGAGI. CDR3 in DNA: TGTGCCAGCAGCCTGACAGAGATTAATGAAAAACTGTTTTTT. Translation: CASSLTEINEKLFF.

The V gene is TRBV6-5, the J gene TRBJ1-1; D gene uncertain. Germline V gene lookup returns CDR1 MNHEY and CDR2 SVGAGI. V dropped 7 bases and J dropped 1 base, with 7 bases sitting between them. The CDR3 runs 12 residues. CDR3 sequence reads: CASIGGNTEAFF. The DNA of the CDR3 is TGTGCCAGCATCGGCGGGAACACTGAAGCTTTCTTT.

The chain carries TRBV5-1 and TRBJ1-2; D gene uncertain. V dropped 0 bases and J dropped 0 bases, with 6 bases sitting between them. This CDR3 is built from 14 residues. From germline, CDR1 is SGHRS and CDR2 YFSETQ. The CDR3 nucleotides are TGCGCCAGCAGCTTGGTGGCAACTAACTATGGCTACACCTTC. Translated: CASSLVATNYGYTF.

The V and J genes are TRBV7-2 and TRBJ1-1; TRBD1 is a possible D gene (5 bases). The germline V and J ends were trimmed by 5 bases and 4 bases, with 17 bases remaining between them. The length of the CDR3 is 15 residues. CDR1 is SGHTA, CDR2 FQGNSA, per germline. CDR3 nucleotide sequence: TGTGCCAGCAGCCCTTGGGAGGGGAGGGCCACTGAAGCTTTCTTT. Amino acids: CASSPWEGRATEAFF.

The chain has TRBV24-1 and TRBJ2-7; a weak D match, TRBD1 (7 bases). The length of the CDR3 is 14 residues. Trimming left V 7 bases short and J 8 bases short, with 20 bases between. Per the germline V gene, CDR1 is KGHDR and CDR2 is SFDVKD. CDR3 in DNA: TGTGCCACCAGCGCGGGACAGACCACTTCCAAGCAGTACTTC. Its translation: CATSAGQTTSKQYF.

The chain recombines TRBV28 with TRBJ1-2; D is possibly TRBD1 (6 bases). Germline CDR1 is MDHEN and CDR2 is SYDVKM. V was trimmed by 2 bases and J by 0 bases, leaving 25 bases between them. The CDR3 loop spans 20 amino acids. For the CDR3, the DNA is TGTGCCAGCAGTTTAGGTTTCGGGTTCAGGGGATCTATAGCTAACTATGGCTACACCTTC. Its protein product is CASSLGFGFRGSIANYGYTF.

This chain joins TRBV27 and TRBJ1-5; D gene ambiguous. V gave up 0 bases and J gave up 0 bases, with 6 bases separating them. CDR1 is MNHEY and CDR2 is SMNVEV in the germline V gene (reference sequence). This CDR3 region has 15 residues. The CDR3 spells CASSLSILSNQPQHF. CDR3 nucleotides: TGTGCCAGCAGTTTATCCATACTTAGCAATCAGCCCCAGCATTTT.

This chain joins TRBV6-5 and TRBJ1-1; 9 bases align to TRBD1. Looked up from germline, CDR1 is MNHEY and CDR2 is SVGAGI. The V gene end was trimmed by 6 bases and the J gene end by 6 bases; junction bases not matched to a gene: 8. The CDR3 is 14 amino acids. CDR3 amino acids: CASSYRTGDAEAFF. In DNA, the CDR3 is TGTGCCAGCAGCTACAGGACAGGGGACGCTGAAGCTTTCTTT.

This sequence joins TRBV29-1 and TRBJ1-2; 7 nucleotides agree with TRBD1. The germline V gene has CDR1 SQVTM and CDR2 ANQGSEA. The CDR3 has 15 amino acids. Trimming cost V 1 base and J 6 bases; bases outside gene matches: 11. CDR3 nucleotide sequence: TGCAGCGTTGAAGCCTCGAAGACAGGGAAAGATGGCTACACCTTC. Translation: CSVEASKTGKDGYTF.

The chain carries TRBV19 and TRBJ2-3; D is perhaps TRBD2 (6 bases). The CDR3 has 14 amino acids. V was clipped by 6 bases and J by 5 bases, with 15 bases between them. CDR1 LNHDA and CDR2 SQIVND come from the germline V gene (reference sequence). CDR3 region: CASRSPGVLDTQYF. CDR3 sequence (DNA): TGTGCCAGTAGATCCCCGGGGGTGTTAGATACGCAGTATTTT.

The V and J genes are TRBV5-1 and TRBJ1-2, with D tentatively TRBD1 (5 bases). CDR1 SGHRS and CDR2 YFSETQ come from the germline V gene. The CDR3 runs to 12 residues. V lost 3 bases to trimming and J lost 5 bases, with 8 bases between them. In nucleotides, the CDR3 is TGCGCCAGCAGCTCCCCAGGGTATGGCTACACCTTC. Protein product: CASSSPGYGYTF. The complete variable domain, with remaining parts taken from reference TRBV5-1 and TRBJ1-2, reads KAGVTQTPRYLIKTRGQQVTLSCSPISGHRSVSWYQQTPGQGLQFLFEYFSETQRNKGNFPGRFSGRQFSNSRSEMNVSTLELGDSALYLCASSSPGYGYTFGSGTRLTVV.

In regard to this clone: Other DNA sequences in the same sample also yield this CDR3. The chain combines TRBV19 with TRBJ1-5, with D hard to call. From germline, CDR1 is LNHDA and CDR2 SQIVND (reference sequence). The germline V and J ends were trimmed by 1 base and 1 base, with 8 bases remaining between them. This CDR3 has 15 amino acids. In DNA, the CDR3 is TGTGCCAGTAGTATAGGTGGAGGGAGCAATCAGCCCCAGCATTTT. Translation: CASSIGGGSNQPQHF.

The genes are TRBV5-6 and TRBJ2-7; D is ambiguous. The CDR3 contains 14 residues. Trimming stripped 6 bases from V and 5 bases from J, with 18 bases between. Germline CDR1 is SGHDT and CDR2 is YYEEEE. The CDR3 here is CASTQFDTLHEQYF. In DNA, the CDR3 is TGTGCCAGCACCCAATTCGACACCCTCCACGAGCAGTACTTC. Full variable domain (remainder filled in from reference TRBV5-6 and TRBJ2-7): DAGVTQSPTHLIKTRGQQVTLRCSPKSGHDTVSWYQQALGQGPQFIFQYYEEEERQRGNFPDRFSGHQFPNYSSELNVNALLLGDSALYLCASTQFDTLHEQYFGPGTRLTVT.

The chain recombines TRBV19 with TRBJ1-1, with TRBD1 matching 7 bases. The germline V gene has CDR1 LNHDA and CDR2 SQIVND (reference sequence). The CDR3 consists of 16 residues. V gave up 9 bases and J gave up 4 bases; unmatched junction bases: 17. The DNA of the CDR3 is TGTGCCAGCCTTTCCACAGGGACAGTAGGGAGCACTGAAGCTTTCTTT. Its translation: CASLSTGTVGSTEAFF.

This clone was detected only once. The V call is TRBV7-9, the J call TRBJ1-4, with 9 bases that match TRBD1. Losses at the gene ends were 0 bases for V and 6 bases for J; bases not matched to a gene: 2. The CDR3 has 15 residues. Germline CDR1 reads SEHNR; CDR2 reads FQNEAQ (reference sequence). The CDR3 reads CASSLAGTGYEKLFF. CDR3 bases: TGTGCCAGCAGCTTAGCGGGGACAGGGTATGAAAAACTGTTTTTT.

This chain joins TRBV30 and TRBJ1-1; D is possibly TRBD1 (6 bases). From germline, CDR1 is GTSNPN and CDR2 SVGIG (reference sequence). The V end lost 8 bases, the J end lost 3 bases, and 10 bases lay between the germline ends. The CDR3 has 11 amino acids. CDR3 residues: CAQKGDTEAFF. The CDR3 DNA follows: TGTGCCCAAAAGGGGGACACTGAAGCTTTCTTT. Using reference TRBV30 and TRBJ1-1 for the parts outside the CDR3, the full variable domain is SQTIHQWPATLVQPVGSPLSLECTVEGTSNPNLYWYRQAAGRGLQLLFYSVGIGQISSEVPQNLSASRPQDRQFILSSKKLLLSDSGFYLCAQKGDTEAFFGQGTRLTVV.